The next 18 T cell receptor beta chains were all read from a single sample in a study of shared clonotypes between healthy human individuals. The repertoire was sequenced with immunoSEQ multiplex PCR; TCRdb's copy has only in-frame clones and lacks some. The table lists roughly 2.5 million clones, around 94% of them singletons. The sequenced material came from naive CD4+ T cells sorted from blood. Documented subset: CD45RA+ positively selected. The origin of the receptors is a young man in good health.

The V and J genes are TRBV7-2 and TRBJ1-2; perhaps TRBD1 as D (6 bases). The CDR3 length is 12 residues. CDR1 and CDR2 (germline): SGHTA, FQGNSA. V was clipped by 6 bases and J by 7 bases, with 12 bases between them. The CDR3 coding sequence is TGTGCCAGCAGAGGGGGACGAGGTGGCTACACCTTC. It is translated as CASRGGRGGYTF.

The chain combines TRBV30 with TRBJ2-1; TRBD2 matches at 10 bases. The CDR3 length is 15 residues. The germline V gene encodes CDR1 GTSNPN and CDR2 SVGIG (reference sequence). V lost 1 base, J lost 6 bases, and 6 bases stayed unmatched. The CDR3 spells CAWSGLAGALNEQFF. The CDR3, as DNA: TGTGCCTGGAGTGGGCTAGCGGGAGCTCTCAATGAGCAGTTCTTC.

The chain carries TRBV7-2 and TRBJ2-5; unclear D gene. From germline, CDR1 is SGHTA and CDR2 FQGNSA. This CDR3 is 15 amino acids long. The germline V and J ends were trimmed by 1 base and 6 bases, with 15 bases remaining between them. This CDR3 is CASSLGLAAQQTQYF. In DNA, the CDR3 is TGTGCCAGCAGCTTAGGGCTGGCGGCCCAGCAGACCCAGTACTTC.

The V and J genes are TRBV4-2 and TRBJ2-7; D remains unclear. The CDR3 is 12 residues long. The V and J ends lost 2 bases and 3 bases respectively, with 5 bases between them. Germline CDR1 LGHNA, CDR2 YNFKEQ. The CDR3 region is CASSQLSYEQYF. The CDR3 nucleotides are TGTGCCAGCAGCCAATTAAGCTACGAGCAGTACTTC.

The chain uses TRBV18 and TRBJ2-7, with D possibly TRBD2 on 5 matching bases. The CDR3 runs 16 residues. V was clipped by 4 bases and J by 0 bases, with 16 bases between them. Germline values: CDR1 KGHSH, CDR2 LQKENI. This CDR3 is CASSLFLTGSSYEQYF. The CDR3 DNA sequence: TGTGCCAGCTCACTGTTTTTGACGGGGAGCTCCTACGAGCAGTACTTC.

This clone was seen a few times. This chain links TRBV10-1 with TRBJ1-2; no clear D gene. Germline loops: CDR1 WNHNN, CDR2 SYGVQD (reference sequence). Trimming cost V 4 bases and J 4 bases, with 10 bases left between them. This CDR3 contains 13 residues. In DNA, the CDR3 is TGCGCCAGCAGTGGTACGGGTGGCTATGGCTACACCTTC. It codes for CASSGTGGYGYTF.

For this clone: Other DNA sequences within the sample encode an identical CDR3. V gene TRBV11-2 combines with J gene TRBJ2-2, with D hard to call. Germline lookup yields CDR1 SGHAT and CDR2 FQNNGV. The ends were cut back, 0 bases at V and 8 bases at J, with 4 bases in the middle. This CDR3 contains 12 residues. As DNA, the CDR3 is TGTGCCAGCAGCTTAGATCGAGGGGAGCTGTTTTTT. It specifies CASSLDRGELFF.

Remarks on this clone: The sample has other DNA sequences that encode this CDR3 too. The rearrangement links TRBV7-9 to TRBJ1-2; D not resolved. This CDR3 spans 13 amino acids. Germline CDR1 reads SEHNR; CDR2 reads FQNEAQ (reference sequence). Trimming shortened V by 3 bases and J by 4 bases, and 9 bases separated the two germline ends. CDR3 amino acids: CASSLVGSYGYTF. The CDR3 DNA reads TGTGCCAGCAGCTTGGTAGGGTCCTATGGCTACACCTTC.

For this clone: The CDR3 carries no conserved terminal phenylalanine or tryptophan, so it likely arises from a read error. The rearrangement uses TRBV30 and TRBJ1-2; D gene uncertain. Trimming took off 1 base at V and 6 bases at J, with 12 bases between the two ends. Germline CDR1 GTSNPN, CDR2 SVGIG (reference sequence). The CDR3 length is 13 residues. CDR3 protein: CAWSGLSPNGYTL. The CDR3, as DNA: TGTGCCTGGAGTGGGCTTAGTCCCAATGGCTACACCCTC.

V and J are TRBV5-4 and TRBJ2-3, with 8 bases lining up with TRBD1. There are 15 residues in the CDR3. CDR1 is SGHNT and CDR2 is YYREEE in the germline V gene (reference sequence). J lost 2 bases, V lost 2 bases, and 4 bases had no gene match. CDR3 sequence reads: CASSLQGGLTDTQYF. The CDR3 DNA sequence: TGTGCCAGCAGCTTACAGGGGGGACTCACAGATACGCAGTATTTT.

The CDR3 bases are TGTGCCATCAGTGCGACAGGGGGACAGGGGAGCACCGGGGAGCTGTTTTTT. Its translation is CAISATGGQGSTGELFF. The V gene is TRBV10-3, the J gene TRBJ2-2; 10 bases align to TRBD1. V dropped 4 bases and J dropped 4; count of bases not matched to a gene: 9. This CDR3 is 17 amino acids long. Germline V gene lookup returns CDR1 ENHRY and CDR2 SYGVKD.

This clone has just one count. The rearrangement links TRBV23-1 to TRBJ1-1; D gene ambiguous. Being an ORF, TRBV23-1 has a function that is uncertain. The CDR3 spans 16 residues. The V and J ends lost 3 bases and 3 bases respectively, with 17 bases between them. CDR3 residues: CASSQGPWVPDTEAFF. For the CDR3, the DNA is TGCGCCAGCAGTCAGGGCCCGTGGGTGCCAGACACTGAAGCTTTCTTT.

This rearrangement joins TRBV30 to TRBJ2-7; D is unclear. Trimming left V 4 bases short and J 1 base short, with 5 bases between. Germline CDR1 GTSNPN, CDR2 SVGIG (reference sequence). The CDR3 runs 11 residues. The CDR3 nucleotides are TGTGCCTGGAAGCGTTCCTACGAGCAGTACTTC. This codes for CAWKRSYEQYF. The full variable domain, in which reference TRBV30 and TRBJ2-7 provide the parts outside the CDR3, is SQTIHQWPATLVQPVGSPLSLECTVEGTSNPNLYWYRQAAGRGLQLLFYSVGIGQISSEVPQNLSASRPQDRQFILSSKKLLLSDSGFYLCAWKRSYEQYFGPGTRLTVT.

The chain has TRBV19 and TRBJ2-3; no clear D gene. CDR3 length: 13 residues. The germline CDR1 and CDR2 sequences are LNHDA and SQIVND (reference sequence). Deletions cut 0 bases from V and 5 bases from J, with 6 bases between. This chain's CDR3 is CASSIDPLDTQYF. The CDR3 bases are TGTGCCAGTAGTATAGATCCCCTAGATACGCAGTATTTT. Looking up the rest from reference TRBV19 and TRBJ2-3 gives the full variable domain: DGGITQSPKYLFRKEGQNVTLSCEQNLNHDAMYWYRQDPGQGLRLIYYSQIVNDFQKGDIAEGYSVSREKKESFPLTVTSAQKNPTAFYLCASSIDPLDTQYFGPGTRLTVL.

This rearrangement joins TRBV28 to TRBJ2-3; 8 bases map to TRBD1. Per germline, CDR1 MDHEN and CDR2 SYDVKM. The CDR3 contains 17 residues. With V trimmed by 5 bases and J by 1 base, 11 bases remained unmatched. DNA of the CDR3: TGTGCCAGCAGTATACCTACAGGGGGTCGGGGCACAGATACGCAGTATTTT. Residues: CASSIPTGGRGTDTQYF.

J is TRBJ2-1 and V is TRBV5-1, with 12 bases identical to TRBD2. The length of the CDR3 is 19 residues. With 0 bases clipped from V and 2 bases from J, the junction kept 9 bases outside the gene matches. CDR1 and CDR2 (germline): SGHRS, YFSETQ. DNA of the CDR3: TGCGCCAGCAGCTTGGTTGCGGCTAGCGGGGGGGCCGCCTACAATGAGCAGTTCTTC. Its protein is CASSLVAASGGAAYNEQFF.

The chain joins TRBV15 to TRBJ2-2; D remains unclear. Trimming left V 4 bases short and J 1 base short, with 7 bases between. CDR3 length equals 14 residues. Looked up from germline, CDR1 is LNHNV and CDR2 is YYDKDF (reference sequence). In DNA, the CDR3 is TGTGCCACCAGCATGCGTCTGAACACCGGGGAGCTGTTTTTT. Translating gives CATSMRLNTGELFF.

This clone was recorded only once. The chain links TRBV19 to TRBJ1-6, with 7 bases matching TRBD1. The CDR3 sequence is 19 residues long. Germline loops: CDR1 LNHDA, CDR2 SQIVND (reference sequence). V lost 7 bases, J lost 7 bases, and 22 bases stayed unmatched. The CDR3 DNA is TGTGCCAGTACCCCGGGTAACAGGGGACCATCTTCCGGGAATTCACCCCTCCACTTT. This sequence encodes CASTPGNRGPSSGNSPLHF.